This entry concerns a single T cell receptor beta chain. Its target antigen remains unknown. No base qualities exist here, and no much larger clone lies one base off it. The cohort was made up of approximately 670 healthy bone marrow donors. At the time of sampling, every cohort member was nominally healthy, though immune exposures that went unrecorded were likely present. The donor was CMV seronegative and belonged to the group of 350 or so seronegative cohort members. Every donor gave a peripheral blood sample, and the peripheral blood mononuclear cells from that sample were used for TCR beta sequencing. Genomic DNA was extracted from the blood cell samples with the Qiagen DNeasy Blood Extraction Kit. The sample is drawn from a study of cytomegalovirus exposure and HLA in healthy donors (dated by TCRdb to the late 2010s). For context, the study as a whole: According to an earlier analysis of a few hundred of the donors, 150 million to 200 million T cells yielded some 120 million unique TCR beta sequences and 276 Gb of sequence data. Roughly 310 gigabases of sequencing data and around 87 million unique TCR sequences were included in an early release covering about 600 HLA-typed donors. Of the roughly 410 genotyped donors, 70% to 90% were placed in the genetic ancestry cluster associated with self-reported Caucasian donors. The study aimed to test whether cataloging public T cell receptors could reveal signatures of past pathogen exposure. The study profiled the T cell repertoires of hundreds of subjects by immunosequencing and related them to cytomegalovirus serostatus. Besides the first cohort of roughly 700 subjects, a separate validation cohort made up of over 100 different subjects was used. High-throughput TCR immunosequencing, statistical association of individual TCRs with disease status, and machine learning were combined to predict cytomegalovirus infection status. To study patterns of TCR occurrence, a later analysis re-analyzed previously published TCR beta repertoires from just over 650 donors and added high-resolution HLA genotyping. Rather than drawing on any new phenotypic data, the later analysis identified candidate immune exposures from TCR beta sequences and the way those sequences occurred across donors. In an earlier analysis of roughly 600 of the donors, high-throughput TCR beta sequencing was used to judge whether each TCR beta V gene segment behaved as functional or pseudogenic. Donor age, sex, ethnicity and CMV serostatus were collected together with the repertoire data. A later genetic analysis took genome-wide SNP genotypes for about 65% of the 666 donors and used that subset as a discovery cohort. Every repertoire in the discovery cohort had been generated on one and the same sequencing platform. HLA typing covered class I and class II loci at four-digit resolution. The number of donors typed differed by locus, with roughly 620-630 for A, B, C, DRB1 and DQB1, approximately 500 for DQA1, 600 to 610 for DPA1, and some 450 for DPB1. Four to six DR-DQ haplotypes were handled as single units for association and clustering, since linkage in the cohort was strong. Among several hundred genotyped donors of the cohort, an average of around 250,000 unique TCR beta nucleotide sequences was sequenced per donor, of which about 18% were non-productive.

Library method: the immunoSEQ multiplex PCR assay. For the multiplex PCR, a mixture combining 60 forward primers for TCR Vbeta segments and 13 reverse primers for TCR Jbeta segments was used. Amplification of the CDR3 region of rearranged TCR beta genes was performed with a multiplex PCR assay on genomic DNA. The amplified TCR beta libraries were sequenced on the Illumina HiSeq System as 87-base-pair reads. The authors processed their data as follows. In a later analysis, around 80 million unique TCR beta chains were counted across the roughly 670 repertoires, and roughly 10 million of these chains were shared by at least two donors. Raw reads were error-corrected and collapsed into unique sequences with a nearest-neighbor algorithm that merged closely related sequences to remove PCR and sequencing errors. V, D and J gene segments were assigned by aligning CDR3 sequences to IMGT reference sequences. For a sequence to be retained, at least a six-nucleotide match to both a V gene segment and a J gene segment was required. Rearrangements were classified as productive when the CDR3 lacked stop codons and remained in frame with V and J, and all other rearrangements were classified as non-productive. Following IMGT convention, CDR3 was defined as the stretch from the second conserved V-encoded cysteine to the conserved J-encoded phenylalanine. The earlier analysis of more than 450 of the donors excluded sequences that lacked an unambiguous match to a single V gene segment. An earlier analysis of 587 of the donors called V segments functional above 56.7% productive rearrangements and segregating when the between-donor standard deviation exceeded 5%. To diagnose cytomegalovirus status from the catalog of TCR beta chain sequences, a statistical classification framework was built. A later analysis assigned V and J genes by comparing TCR nucleotide sequences with IMGT/GENE-DB human TR gene sequences. The TCRdist pipeline was used in a later analysis to assign CDR3 sequences and most-parsimonious VDJ recombination scenarios. In a later analysis, every TCR beta chain was defined by the combination of its CDR3 amino acid sequence and its V-gene family, and reads without a unique V-gene family were dropped. In a later analysis, some 600 highly shared, low-generation-probability nucleotide sequences were removed to address suspected cross-contamination and a sequencing artifact. In a later analysis, a clonal expansion index was calculated for each public chain from normalized within-repertoire ranks of inferred template counts. In a later analysis, generation probabilities were computed using a VDJ recombination model fitted to out-of-frame rearrangements, and the results were checked against IGoR. Hypergeometric tests were used in a later analysis to score TCR-TCR, TCR-HLA and TCR-CMV co-occurrence, with a repertoire-size bias correction applied to the TCR pairs. To estimate false discovery rates, a later analysis permuted the HLA or CMV assignments 20 times. In a later analysis, co-occurring TCRs were grouped using DBSCAN, and TCRdist sequence similarity was added for clustering within HLA-allele-positive subsets. Repertoires with fewer than 30,000 or more than 120,000 public chains were left out of co-occurrence clustering, as were several repertoires with anomalous nucleotide sharing. In TCRdb, the immuneACCESS table is reduced to in-frame sequences with V and J assigned. These tables do not hold every clone; where another copy was compared, an unresolved V gene accounts for under half, and the others remain unexplained. V and J calls and clone size are copied from that table; D and trimming were computed from the DNA. In all, the sample holds 200,000 or so clones, and 80% to 85% of those were seen once. The ten largest account for around 0.25% of the sample.

What the study reported, not specific to this receptor: Compared with the roughly 710-donor mean, donors in an Asian-associated ancestry cluster had fewer N-insertions in productive TCRs, according to a later genetic analysis. The classifier was reported to diagnose cytomegalovirus status with high specificity and sensitivity in both the original cohort and the validation cohort. Most TCR sequences were observed very rarely across donors, whereas some public TCRs were present in many individuals. In a later genetic analysis, a missense DCLRE1C variant was associated with V-gene and J-gene trimming of TCR beta chains, and the association was replicated in an independent cohort. When HLA alleles, especially DR and DQ, strongly co-occurred, attributing TCR associations to individual alleles was difficult. Correlated functional status among segregating V segments might be attributable to linkage disequilibrium, but an unknown experimental factor could not be ruled out. This cohort had only TCR beta chains sequenced, and the lack of alpha or paired-chain data limited which features could be detected. Because counts were too low, seventeen rarely observed V segments, including chromosome 9 orphons, were excluded from the earlier analysis of 587 of the donors. In a later analysis, about 17,000 TCR beta sequences were associated with specific HLA alleles at a false discovery rate of 0.05. In an earlier analysis of approximately 590 of the donors, most TCR beta V segments were observed in productive rearrangements about 90% or about 30% of the time, broadly matching IMGT annotations. In a later analysis, HLA-associated TCR beta chains were found to be more clonally expanded and to have lower generation probabilities than equally common non-associated chains. Because some donors lacked HLA typing at each locus, the association tests relied only on the typed subset. A further reported finding was that TCR beta sequences accurately predicted the HLA-A and HLA-B alleles for most subjects in the first cohort. A later analysis found that most CMV-associated TCR beta chains appeared HLA-restricted, with HLA associations seemingly driven largely by CMV exposure. In the study, around 150 TCR beta chains were listed as associated with cytomegalovirus. The authors suggested that the approach could potentially be extended to other disease states and immunological phenotypes. A cluster of highly shared sequence variants was judged likely to be a technical artifact of the sequencing pipeline. In a later analysis, several top co-occurrence clusters were reported to appear linked to parvovirus B19, influenza, CMV and Epstein-Barr virus. Immune exposure information for the cohort was limited to CMV serostatus. In vitro tests confirmed that a few of the cytomegalovirus-associated TCR beta chains recognize cytomegalovirus antigens. The presence/absence analyses assumed that sequencing depth was roughly uniform across donors, and that assumption may not be true. According to a later analysis, TCR association rates differed among HLA loci, with DRB1 alleles showing the most associated TCRs and HLA-C alleles showing the fewest. Some IMGT-functional V segments, including TRBV6-2 and TRBV6-3, could not be distinguished by the 87-base-pair reads and were therefore excluded.

Counted from cysteine to phenylalanine, this CDR3 has 13 amino acids. Only CDR3 DNA remains: 39 bases, in frame from the first base. Deletion took 6 bases off V and 2 bases off J, with a span of 11 bases between the germline ends. CDR1 and CDR2 were assigned from the germline V gene as SNHLY and FYNNEI. Sequencing used PBMCs. The receptor chain draws on TRBV2 and TRBJ2-7; the D gene is not confidently resolved. The source of this sequence is a boy aged 5 to 17 in good health and CMV-seronegative. The DNA reads as follows: TGTGCCAGCAGGGCAGACACCCCCTACGAGCAGTACTTC. Protein translation: CASRADTPYEQYF.